The text below deals with one T cell receptor (beta chain). This entry is derived from a study of response to subunit inactivated influenza vaccine. V gave up 4 bases and J gave up 5 bases, with 14 bases separating them. The CDR3 extends over 15 amino acids. CDR1 and CDR2 from the germline V gene are SEHNR and FQNEAQ (reference sequence). Using its own MiXCR run on the RT-PCR reads, TCRdb lists one record per CDR3 protein. Of fewer than 700,000 distinct CDR3 sequences listed, 13% were seen once; the top ten hold around 14%. Sample: PBMCs from blood, taken roughly 45 days after vaccination. The chain employs TRBV7-9 and TRBJ1-4, with a possible D match to TRBD1 (6 bases). This TCR derives from a middle-aged man who received an inactivated influenza vaccine. The CDR3 reads CASSSLGQINEKLFF. The CDR3 DNA follows: TGTGCCAGCAGCTCATTAGGACAGATAAATGAAAAACTGTTTTTT.